This record looks at one T cell receptor (beta chain) sequence and its context. The antigen is undetermined. The data derive from a study of hypomethylating agent response in myelodysplastic syndrome. Study-wide points: Possible novel MDS antigen recognition by shared GLIPH2 clusters needs experimental validation.

The germline V gene has CDR1 LNHDA and CDR2 SQIVND (reference sequence). Trimming took 1 base from V and 6 from J, leaving 22 bases between them. CDR3 size: 18 residues. Clones were read by immunoSEQ multiplex PCR, and TCRdb kept only the in-frame ones, dropping some. The sample consists of some 5,000 clones, about 86% of them appearing once. The clonotype comes from a human donor with myelodysplastic syndrome. The rearrangement joins TRBV19 to TRBJ1-5, with a tentative D call TRBD1 (5 bases). The starting material was bone marrow, obtained before or after starting hypomethylating agent treatment for myelodysplastic syndrome (not recorded which). CDR3 loop: CASSIGLGQGRSIQPQHF. The CDR3 DNA is TGTGCCAGTAGTATAGGGCTTGGGCAGGGTCGCTCAATTCAGCCCCAGCATTTT.